Only a few counts were recorded for the clone carrying this T cell receptor beta chain. Its matching antigen is unknown. This entry belongs to a study of CD8 T cells in ankylosing spondylitis. General study findings and limits: With a CD8+ phenotype, disease-linked clones were relatively rare in peripheral blood. Reactive arthritis synovial fluid and blood previously showed some of these motif variants. Typical of ankylosing spondylitis blood, it appeared, was a TCR beta motif of eight highly homologous variants.

Trimming removed 2 bases at V and 9 bases at J, with 6 bases between. The germline CDR1 and CDR2 sequences are LNHNV and YYDKDF (reference sequence). This CDR3 is 11 amino acids long. TCRdb independently ran MiXCR on the 5' RACE reads; one entry per CDR3 protein. The repertoire holds 750,000 to 850,000 distinct CDR3 sequences, with approximately 12% as singletons. The clonotype comes from a male donor with ankylosing spondylitis. Sequencing was performed on blood, either unsorted or a sorted T cell fraction (not recorded which). The V gene is TRBV15, the J gene TRBJ2-3; D gene ambiguous. The CDR3: CATSRIGTQYF. The CDR3 DNA follows: TGTGCCACCAGCAGAATAGGGACGCAGTATTTT. Looking up the rest from reference TRBV15 and TRBJ2-3 gives the full variable domain: DAMVIQNPRYQVTQFGKPVTLSCSQTLNHNVMYWYQQKSSQAPKLLFHYYDKDFNNEADTPDNFQSRRPNTSFCFLDIRSPGLGDTAMYLCATSRIGTQYFGPGTRLTVL.